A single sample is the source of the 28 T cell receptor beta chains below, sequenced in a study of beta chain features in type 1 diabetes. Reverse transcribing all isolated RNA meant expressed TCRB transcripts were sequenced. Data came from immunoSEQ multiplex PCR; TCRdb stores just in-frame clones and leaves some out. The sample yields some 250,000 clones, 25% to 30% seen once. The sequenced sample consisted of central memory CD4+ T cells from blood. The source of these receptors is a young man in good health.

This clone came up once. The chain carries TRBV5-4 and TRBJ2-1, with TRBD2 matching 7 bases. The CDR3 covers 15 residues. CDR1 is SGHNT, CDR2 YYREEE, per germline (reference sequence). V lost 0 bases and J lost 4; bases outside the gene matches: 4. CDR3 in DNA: TGTGCCAGCAGCTTGGGAGCGGGGACTTACAATGAGCAGTTCTTC. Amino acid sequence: CASSLGAGTYNEQFF.

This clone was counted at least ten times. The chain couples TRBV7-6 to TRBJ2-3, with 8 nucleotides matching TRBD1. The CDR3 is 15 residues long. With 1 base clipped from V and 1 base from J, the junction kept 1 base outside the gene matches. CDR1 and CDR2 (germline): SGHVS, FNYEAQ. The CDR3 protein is CASSLEDRGTDTQYF. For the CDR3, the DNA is TGTGCCAGCAGCTTAGAGGACAGGGGCACAGATACGCAGTATTTT. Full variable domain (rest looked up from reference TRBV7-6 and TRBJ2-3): GAGVSQSPRYKVTKRGQDVALRCDPISGHVSLYWYRQALGQGPEFLTYFNYEAQQDKSGLPNDRFSAERPEGSISTLTIQRTEQRDSAMYRCASSLEDRGTDTQYFGPGTRLTVL.

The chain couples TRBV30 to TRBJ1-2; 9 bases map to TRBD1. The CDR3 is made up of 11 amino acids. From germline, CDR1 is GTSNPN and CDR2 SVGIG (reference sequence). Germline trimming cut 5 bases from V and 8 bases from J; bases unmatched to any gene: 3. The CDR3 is CAWGDRDGYTF. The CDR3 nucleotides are TGTGCCTGGGGGGACAGGGACGGCTACACCTTC.

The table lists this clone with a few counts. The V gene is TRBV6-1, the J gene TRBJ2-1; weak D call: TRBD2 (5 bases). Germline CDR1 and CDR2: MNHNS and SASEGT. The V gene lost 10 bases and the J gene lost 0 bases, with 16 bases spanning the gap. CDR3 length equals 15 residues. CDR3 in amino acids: CAITTAESSYNEQFF. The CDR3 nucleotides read TGTGCCATCACCACAGCGGAGAGCTCCTACAATGAGCAGTTCTTC.

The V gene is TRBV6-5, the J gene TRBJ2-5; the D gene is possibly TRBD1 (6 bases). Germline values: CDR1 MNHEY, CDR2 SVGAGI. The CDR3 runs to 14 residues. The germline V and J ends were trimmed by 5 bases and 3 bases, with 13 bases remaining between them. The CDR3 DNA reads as TGTGCCAGCAGTAAATCAAACAGGGAAGAGACCCAGTACTTC. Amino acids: CASSKSNREETQYF.

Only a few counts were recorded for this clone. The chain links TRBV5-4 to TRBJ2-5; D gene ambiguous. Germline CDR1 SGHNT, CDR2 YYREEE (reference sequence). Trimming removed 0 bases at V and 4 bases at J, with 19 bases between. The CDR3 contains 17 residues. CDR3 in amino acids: CASSLEGRERGGETQYF. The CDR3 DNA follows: TGTGCCAGCAGCTTGGAAGGTCGAGAGCGTGGTGGAGAGACCCAGTACTTC.

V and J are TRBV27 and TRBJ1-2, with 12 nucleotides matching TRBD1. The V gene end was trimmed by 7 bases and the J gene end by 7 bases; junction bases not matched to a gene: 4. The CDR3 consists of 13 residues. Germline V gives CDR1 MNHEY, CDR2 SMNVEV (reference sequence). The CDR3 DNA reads TGTGCCAGCATGGGACAGGGGGCCGGTGGCTACACCTTC. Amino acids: CASMGQGAGGYTF.

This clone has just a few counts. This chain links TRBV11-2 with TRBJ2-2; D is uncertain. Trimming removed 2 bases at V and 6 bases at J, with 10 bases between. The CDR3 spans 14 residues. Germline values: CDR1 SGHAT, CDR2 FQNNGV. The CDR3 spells CASSLSPYAGELFF. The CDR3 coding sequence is TGTGCCAGCAGCTTATCCCCCTACGCCGGGGAGCTGTTTTTT. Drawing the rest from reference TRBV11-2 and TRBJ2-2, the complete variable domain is EAGVAQSPRYKIIEKRQSVAFWCNPISGHATLYWYQQILGQGPKLLIQFQNNGVVDDSQLPKDRFSAERLKGVDSTLKIQPAKLEDSAVYLCASSLSPYAGELFFGEGSRLTVL.

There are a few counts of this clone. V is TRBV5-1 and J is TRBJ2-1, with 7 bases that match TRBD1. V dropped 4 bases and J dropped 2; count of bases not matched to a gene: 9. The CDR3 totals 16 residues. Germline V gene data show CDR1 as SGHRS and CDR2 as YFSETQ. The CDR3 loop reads CASSPGHRGPYNEQFF. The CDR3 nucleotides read TGCGCCAGCAGCCCTGGCCACAGGGGACCCTACAATGAGCAGTTCTTC.

CDR3 residues: CASSAHIGQETQYF. CDR3 DNA: TGTGCCAGCAGCGCCCACATAGGCCAAGAGACCCAGTACTTC. The chain uses TRBV9 and TRBJ2-5; D is unresolved. The CDR3 consists of 14 residues. Trimming stripped 3 bases from V and 1 base from J, with 10 bases between. Germline CDR1 is SGDLS and CDR2 is YYNGEE.

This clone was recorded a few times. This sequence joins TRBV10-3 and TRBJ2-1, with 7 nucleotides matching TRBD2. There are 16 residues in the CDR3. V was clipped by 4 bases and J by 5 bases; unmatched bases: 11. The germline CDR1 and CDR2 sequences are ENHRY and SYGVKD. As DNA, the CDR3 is TGTGCCATCAGTGCCCGGAGTTCGAGCGGGGACAATGAGCAGTTCTTC. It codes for CAISARSSSGDNEQFF.

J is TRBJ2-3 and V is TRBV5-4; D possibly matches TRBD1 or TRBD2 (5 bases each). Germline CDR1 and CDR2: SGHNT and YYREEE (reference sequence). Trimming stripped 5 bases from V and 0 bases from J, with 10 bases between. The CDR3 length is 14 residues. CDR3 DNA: TGTGCCAGCAGGGGGACGGCTAGCACAGATACGCAGTATTTT. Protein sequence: CASRGTASTDTQYF.

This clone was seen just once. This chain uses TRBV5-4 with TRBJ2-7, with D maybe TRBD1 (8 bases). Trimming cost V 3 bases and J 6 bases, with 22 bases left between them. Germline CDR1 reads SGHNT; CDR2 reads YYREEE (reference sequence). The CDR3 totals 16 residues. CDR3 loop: CASSSPTGGALPEQYF. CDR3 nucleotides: TGTGCCAGCAGCTCCCCAACAGGGGGGGCCTTACCCGAGCAGTACTTC.

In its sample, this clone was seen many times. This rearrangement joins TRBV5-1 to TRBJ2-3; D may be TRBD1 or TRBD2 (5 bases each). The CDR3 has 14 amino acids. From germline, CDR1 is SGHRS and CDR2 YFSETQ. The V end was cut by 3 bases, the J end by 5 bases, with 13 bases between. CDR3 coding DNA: TGCGCCAGCAGCTCTCGAGGGCAGGGAGATACGCAGTATTTT. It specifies CASSSRGQGDTQYF. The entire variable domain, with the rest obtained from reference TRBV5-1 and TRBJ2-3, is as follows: KAGVTQTPRYLIKTRGQQVTLSCSPISGHRSVSWYQQTPGQGLQFLFEYFSETQRNKGNFPGRFSGRQFSNSRSEMNVSTLELGDSALYLCASSSRGQGDTQYFGPGTRLTVL.

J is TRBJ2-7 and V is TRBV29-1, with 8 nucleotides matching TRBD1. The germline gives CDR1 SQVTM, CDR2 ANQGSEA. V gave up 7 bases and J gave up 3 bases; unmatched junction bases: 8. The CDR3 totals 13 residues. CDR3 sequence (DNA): TGCAGCGCCGGCTCAGGGGGCGGCTACGAGCAGTACTTC. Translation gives CSAGSGGGYEQYF.

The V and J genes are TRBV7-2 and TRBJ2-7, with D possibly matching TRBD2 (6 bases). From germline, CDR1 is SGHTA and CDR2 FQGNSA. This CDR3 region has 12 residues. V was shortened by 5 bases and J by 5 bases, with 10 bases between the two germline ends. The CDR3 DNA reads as TGTGCCAGCAGCCGGAGGGTCGACGAGCAGTACTTC. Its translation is CASSRRVDEQYF.

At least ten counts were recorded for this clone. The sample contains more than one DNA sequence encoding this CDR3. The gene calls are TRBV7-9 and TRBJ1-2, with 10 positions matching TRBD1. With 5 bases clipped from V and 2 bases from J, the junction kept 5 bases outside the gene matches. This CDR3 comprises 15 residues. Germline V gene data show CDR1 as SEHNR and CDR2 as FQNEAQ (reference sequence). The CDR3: CASSPRTGGNYGYTF. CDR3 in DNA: TGTGCCAGCAGCCCCCGGACAGGGGGGAACTATGGCTACACCTTC.

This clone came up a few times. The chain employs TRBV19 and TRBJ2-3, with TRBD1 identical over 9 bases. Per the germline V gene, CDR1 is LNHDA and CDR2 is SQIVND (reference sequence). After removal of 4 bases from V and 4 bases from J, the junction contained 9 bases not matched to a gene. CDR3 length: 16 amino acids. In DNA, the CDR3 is TGTGCCAGTAGTAAAGCCGGGACAGGGAGGTCAGATACGCAGTATTTT. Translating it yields CASSKAGTGRSDTQYF.

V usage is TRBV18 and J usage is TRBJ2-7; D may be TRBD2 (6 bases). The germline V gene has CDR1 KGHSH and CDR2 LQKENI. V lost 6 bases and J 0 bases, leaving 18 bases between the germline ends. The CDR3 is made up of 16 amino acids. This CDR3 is CASSFRGGGSSYEQYF. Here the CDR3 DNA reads TGTGCCAGCTCCTTTCGGGGCGGAGGGAGCTCCTACGAGCAGTACTTC.

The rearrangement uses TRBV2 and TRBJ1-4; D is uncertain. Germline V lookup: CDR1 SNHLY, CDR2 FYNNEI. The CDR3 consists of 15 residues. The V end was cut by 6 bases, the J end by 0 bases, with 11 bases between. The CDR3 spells CASSKEAPTNEKLFF. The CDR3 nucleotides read TGTGCCAGCAGCAAGGAGGCCCCAACTAATGAAAAACTGTTTTTT.

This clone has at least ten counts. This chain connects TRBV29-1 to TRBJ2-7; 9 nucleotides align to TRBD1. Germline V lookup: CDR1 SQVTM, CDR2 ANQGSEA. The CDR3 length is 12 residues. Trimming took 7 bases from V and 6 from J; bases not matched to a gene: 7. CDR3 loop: CSAGQGVSEQYF. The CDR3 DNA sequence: TGCAGCGCGGGACAGGGAGTCAGCGAGCAGTACTTC.

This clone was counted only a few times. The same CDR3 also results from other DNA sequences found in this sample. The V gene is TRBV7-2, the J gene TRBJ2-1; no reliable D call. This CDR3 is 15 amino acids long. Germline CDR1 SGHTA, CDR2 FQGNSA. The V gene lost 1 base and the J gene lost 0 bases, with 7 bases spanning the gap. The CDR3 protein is CASSLGGNSYNEQFF. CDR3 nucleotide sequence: TGTGCCAGCAGCTTAGGAGGCAACTCCTACAATGAGCAGTTCTTC.

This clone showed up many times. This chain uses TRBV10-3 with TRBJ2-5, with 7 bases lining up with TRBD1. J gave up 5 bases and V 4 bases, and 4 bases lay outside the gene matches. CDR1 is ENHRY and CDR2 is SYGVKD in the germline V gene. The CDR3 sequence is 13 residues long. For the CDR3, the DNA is TGTGCCATCAGTGCCGGGACAGTGGAGACCCAGTACTTC. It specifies CAISAGTVETQYF.

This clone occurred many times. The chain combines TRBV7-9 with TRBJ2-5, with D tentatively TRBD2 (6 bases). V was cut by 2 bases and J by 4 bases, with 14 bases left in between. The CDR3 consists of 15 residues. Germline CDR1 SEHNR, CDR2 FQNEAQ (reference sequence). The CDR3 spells CASSLSLSGGETQYF. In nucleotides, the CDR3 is TGTGCCAGCAGCTTAAGTCTCTCCGGGGGAGAGACCCAGTACTTC.

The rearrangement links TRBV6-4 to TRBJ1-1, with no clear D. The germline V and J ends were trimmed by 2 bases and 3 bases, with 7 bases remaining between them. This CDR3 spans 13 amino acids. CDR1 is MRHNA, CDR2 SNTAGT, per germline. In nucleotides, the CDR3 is TGTGCCAGCAGTGACGGCCGGCACACTGAAGCTTTCTTT. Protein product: CASSDGRHTEAFF.

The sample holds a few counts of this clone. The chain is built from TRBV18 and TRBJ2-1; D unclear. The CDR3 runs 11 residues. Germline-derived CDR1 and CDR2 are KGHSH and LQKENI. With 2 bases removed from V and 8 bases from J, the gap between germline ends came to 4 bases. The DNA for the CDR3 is TGTGCCAGCTCACCAAACGATGAGCAGTTCTTC. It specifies CASSPNDEQFF.

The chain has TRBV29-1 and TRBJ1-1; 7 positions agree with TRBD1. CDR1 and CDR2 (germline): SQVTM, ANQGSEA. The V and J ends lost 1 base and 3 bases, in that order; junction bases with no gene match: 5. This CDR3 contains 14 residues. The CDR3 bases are TGCAGCGTTGAAGGACAGGGAGGAGACACTGAAGCTTTCTTT. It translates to CSVEGQGGDTEAFF.

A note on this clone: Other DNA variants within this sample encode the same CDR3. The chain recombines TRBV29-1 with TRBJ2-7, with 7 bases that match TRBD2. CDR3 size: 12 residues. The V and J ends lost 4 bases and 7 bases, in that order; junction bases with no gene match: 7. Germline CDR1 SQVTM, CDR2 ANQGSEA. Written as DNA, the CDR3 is TGCAGCGTTGGAACGGGGGGAAGAGAGCAGTACTTC. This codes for CSVGTGGREQYF.